A single sample gave rise to the 11 T cell receptor beta chains below, sequenced in a study of cytomegalovirus exposure and HLA in healthy donors. Amplification used 60 Vbeta primers and 13 Jbeta primers. The protocol was immunoSEQ multiplex PCR, while the TCRdb copy is restricted to in-frame clones and leaves out a portion. Of 150,000 to 200,000 clones in the sample, approximately 80% were seen once. The specimen sequenced was PBMCs. The receptors stem from a woman aged 25 to 45 in good health and CMV-seropositive.

This chain uses TRBV23-1 with TRBJ2-7; D is unresolved. TRBV23-1 is identified as an open reading frame with a role that is uncertain. This CDR3 has 13 residues. Trimming took off 8 bases at V and 3 bases at J, with 14 bases between the two ends. The CDR3 coding sequence is TGCGCCAGCCCTTCGCAGGATTACTACGAGCAGTACTTC. Its translation is CASPSQDYYEQYF.

This clone has just a few counts. The chain joins TRBV5-6 to TRBJ2-7; 8 bases map to TRBD1. The CDR3 length is 16 residues. Per germline, CDR1 SGHDT and CDR2 YYEEEE. V trimming: 2 bases; J trimming: 3 bases; junction bases outside the gene matches: 10. The CDR3 DNA reads as TGTGCCAGCAGCTTAAGGCTAGTCGGGACAGGCTACGAGCAGTACTTC. Translated, it gives CASSLRLVGTGYEQYF. Variable domain in full (rest from reference TRBV5-6 and TRBJ2-7): DAGVTQSPTHLIKTRGQQVTLRCSPKSGHDTVSWYQQALGQGPQFIFQYYEEEERQRGNFPDRFSGHQFPNYSSELNVNALLLGDSALYLCASSLRLVGTGYEQYFGPGTRLTVT.

About this clone itself: The junction does not match germline at one end; this may be a read error. The chain employs TRBV7-7 and TRBJ2-1, with a weak D call TRBD2 (6 bases). Germline loops: CDR1 SSHAT, CDR2 FNYEAQ (reference sequence). The CDR3 spans 14 residues. CDR3: CASSSLTRNNEQFF. As DNA, the CDR3 is TGTGCTAGCAGCTCCTTGACTAGAAACAATGAGCAGTTCTTC.

The chain is built from TRBV4-3 and TRBJ1-1, with 7 nucleotides matching TRBD1. Germline assignment: CDR1 LGHNA and CDR2 YSLEER. The CDR3 consists of 13 residues. V lost 0 bases and J lost 11; bases outside the gene matches: 6. The CDR3 sequence is CASSQDGDRVAFF. The DNA of the CDR3 is TGCGCCAGCAGCCAAGATGGAGACAGGGTGGCTTTCTTT.

This chain links TRBV29-1 with TRBJ1-1; D may be TRBD1 (5 bases). Trimming left V 7 bases short and J 5 bases short, with 20 bases between. The CDR3 covers 14 residues. From germline, CDR1 is SQVTM and CDR2 ANQGSEA. The CDR3 here is CSAQVGGGGTEAFF. The CDR3, as DNA: TGCAGCGCGCAGGTTGGCGGGGGGGGGACTGAAGCTTTCTTT. Full variable domain (rest looked up from reference TRBV29-1 and TRBJ1-1): SAVISQKPSRDICQRGTSLTIQCQVDSQVTMMFWYRQQPGQSLTLIATANQGSEATYESGFVIDKFPISRPNLTFSTLTVSNMSPEDSSIYLCSAQVGGGGTEAFFGQGTRLTVV.

This chain uses TRBV4-3 with TRBJ2-1, with 10 positions matching TRBD1. The CDR3 covers 17 residues. Per the germline V gene, CDR1 is LGHNA and CDR2 is YSLEER. Germline trimming cut 0 bases from V and 7 bases from J; bases unmatched to any gene: 9. The DNA for the CDR3 is TGCGCCAGCAGCCAAGATATCCGGGACAGGGGTGGAAATGAGCAGTTCTTC. This sequence encodes CASSQDIRDRGGNEQFF.

The V call is TRBV6-1, the J call TRBJ2-7; D possibly corresponds to TRBD1 (6 bases). Trimming shortened V by 2 bases and J by 2 bases, and 10 bases separated the two germline ends. Germline V gene lookup returns CDR1 MNHNS and CDR2 SASEGT. CDR3 length: 14 residues. DNA for the CDR3: TGTGCCAGCAGTGAAAGTAACAGGGCCTACGAGCAGTACTTC. Protein product: CASSESNRAYEQYF.

The chain joins TRBV4-2 to TRBJ2-1; 9 positions match TRBD2. The CDR3 is made up of 16 amino acids. Trimming at V came to 6 bases and at J to 6 bases, leaving 12 bases not matched to a gene. Germline lookup yields CDR1 LGHNA and CDR2 YNFKEQ. In DNA form, the CDR3 reads TGTGCCAGCAGACAAAGGTCCGGCGGGGGGGCCAATGAGCAGTTCTTC. It codes for CASRQRSGGGANEQFF.

This chain joins TRBV2 and TRBJ1-5, with 7 bases identical to TRBD1. Germline CDR1 reads SNHLY; CDR2 reads FYNNEI. Trimming cost V 6 bases and J 7 bases; bases outside gene matches: 15. This CDR3 region has 16 residues. CDR3 sequence: CASRRGTAWAGQPQHF. The CDR3, as DNA: TGTGCCAGCAGGAGAGGGACAGCTTGGGCCGGGCAGCCCCAGCATTTT.

V is TRBV28 and J is TRBJ1-3; 10 nucleotides line up with TRBD1. The trim removed 5 bases at V and 8 bases at J, leaving 12 bases unmatched. CDR1 is MDHEN, CDR2 SYDVKM, per germline. This CDR3 contains 16 residues. The CDR3 region is CASSTVPTGGADTIYF. DNA for the CDR3: TGTGCCAGCAGTACGGTTCCGACAGGGGGCGCGGACACCATATATTTT.

V gene TRBV19 combines with J gene TRBJ1-2; 7 nucleotides match TRBD1. Unmatched junction bases numbered 14, after V lost 5 bases and J lost 8 bases. From germline, CDR1 is LNHDA and CDR2 SQIVND (reference sequence). This CDR3 region has 15 residues. The CDR3 spells CASSGTASLAGGYTF. CDR3 sequence (DNA): TGTGCCAGTAGTGGGACAGCCAGTTTGGCCGGCGGCTACACCTTC. Full variable domain (remainder filled in from reference TRBV19 and TRBJ1-2): DGGITQSPKYLFRKEGQNVTLSCEQNLNHDAMYWYRQDPGQGLRLIYYSQIVNDFQKGDIAEGYSVSREKKESFPLTVTSAQKNPTAFYLCASSGTASLAGGYTFGSGTRLTVV.